These T cell receptor beta chains were read from a single sample in a study of beta chain features in type 1 diabetes. Profiled with immunoSEQ multiplex PCR; TCRdb holds only in-frame clones, not every one. Found here are more than 100,000 clones, around 8.8% of them singletons; the top ten hold around 0.75%. The sequencing sample was made of central memory CD4+ T cells from blood. The receptors originated from a man aged 25 to 45 with type 1 diabetes. Each CDR3 is given with its conserved first and last residue. D genes are given only for firm matches. The size entry is marked missing in some rows and otherwise reads once, few, many or a size class.

cdr3_aa,cdr3_nt,d_call,j_call,v_call,clone_size
CASSPRTSGSEQFF,TGTGCCAGCAGCCCCCGGACTAGCGGGAGTGAGCAGTTCTTC,TRBD2,TRBJ2-1,TRBV7-8,few
CASSLLGSGGRGGEQFF,TGTGCCAGCAGCTTATTGGGTAGCGGGGGCCGGGGGGGAGAGCAGTTCTTC,TRBD2,TRBJ2-1,TRBV7-2,NA
CASSVSPQYTEAFF,TGTGCCAGCAGCGTATCCCCACAGTACACTGAAGCTTTCTTT,NA,TRBJ1-1,TRBV9,few
CAIGLQAEEKLFF,TGTGCCATAGGTTTACAGGCGGAAGAAAAACTGTTTTTT,NA,TRBJ1-4,TRBV28,few
CASSYWETDTQYF,TGTGCCAGCTCGTACTGGGAGACAGATACGCAGTATTTT,NA,TRBJ2-3,TRBV18,few
CASSQEGWDSANTGELFF,TGCGCCAGCAGCCAAGAAGGTTGGGACAGTGCGAACACCGGGGAGCTGTTTTTT,TRBD1,TRBJ2-2,TRBV4-1,NA
CASSLQGSSTEAFF,TGTGCCAGCAGCCTGCAGGGGTCCTCCACTGAAGCTTTCTTT,NA,TRBJ1-1,TRBV7-2,NA
CASSLEGPKQFF,TGTGCCAGCAGCTTAGAGGGGCCGAAGCAGTTCTTC,NA,TRBJ2-1,TRBV11-2,NA
CASSSGTGARGYEQYF,TGTGCCAGCAGTTCCGGGACAGGGGCTCGAGGTTACGAGCAGTACTTC,TRBD1,TRBJ2-7,TRBV28,NA
CASRTAGGLQETQYF,TGCGCCAGCAGAACGGCGGGGGGCTTACAAGAGACCCAGTACTTC,TRBD2,TRBJ2-5,TRBV5-1,few
CASRLQGGTGTLYEQYF,TGTGCCAGCAGGCTCCAAGGCGGGACAGGGACCCTCTACGAGCAGTACTTC,TRBD1,TRBJ2-7,TRBV7-2,many
CASSSKQGMYGELFF,TGTGCCAGCAGCTCCAAGCAGGGAATGTACGGGGAGCTGTTTTTT,NA,TRBJ2-2,TRBV7-3,few
CSVGPGTGGYGYTF,TGCAGCGTTGGTCCCGGGACAGGAGGGTATGGCTACACCTTC,TRBD1,TRBJ1-2,TRBV29-1,few
CSAGREETQYF,TGCAGCGCTGGGAGGGAAGAGACCCAGTACTTC,TRBD2,TRBJ2-5,TRBV29-1,NA
CAWARGQLGEQYF,TGTGCCTGGGCCCGGGGACAGCTAGGCGAGCAGTACTTC,TRBD1,TRBJ2-7,TRBV30,many
CAWSEGTGSQPQHF,TGTGCCTGGAGTGAAGGGACAGGGAGTCAGCCCCAGCATTTT,TRBD1,TRBJ1-5,TRBV30,many
CASSLGQLNYGYTF,TGTGCCAGCAGCTTGGGACAGCTTAACTATGGCTACACCTTC,NA,TRBJ1-2,TRBV5-5,few
CSVERGGQGGYTF,TGCAGCGTTGAGAGGGGCGGACAGGGAGGCTACACCTTC,TRBD1,TRBJ1-2,TRBV29-1,few
CASGDGHRNEQFF,TGTGCTAGTGGCGACGGACACCGTAATGAGCAGTTCTTC,NA,TRBJ2-1,TRBV12-5,few
CASSQDLGDEQYF,TGCGCCAGCAGCCAAGATCTCGGGGACGAGCAGTACTTC,NA,TRBJ2-7,TRBV4-3,NA
CASSNLGPVLFF,TGTGCCAGCAGCAACCTAGGTCCCGTGCTGTTTTTT,NA,TRBJ2-2,TRBV7-2,few
CASSYRDLSTDTQYF,TGTGCCAGCAGCTACAGAGACCTTAGCACAGATACGCAGTATTTT,NA,TRBJ2-3,TRBV11-2,NA
CASSIVSGGDQETQYF,TGTGCCAGTAGTATAGTTAGCGGGGGGGATCAAGAGACCCAGTACTTC,TRBD2,TRBJ2-5,TRBV19,few
CASSVTARDEQFF,TGTGCCAGCAGCGTCACAGCCCGTGATGAGCAGTTCTTC,NA,TRBJ2-1,TRBV9,many
CASSPGTGLGNTIYF,TGCGCCAGCAGCCCAGGGACAGGGTTGGGAAACACCATATATTTT,TRBD1,TRBJ1-3,TRBV5-1,many
CASSPWGRGGRNEQFF,TGCGCCAGCAGCCCGTGGGGGCGGGGGGGCAGGAATGAGCAGTTCTTC,TRBD2,TRBJ2-1,TRBV4-1,few
CASSVGQSLANEQYF,TGTGCCAGCAGCGTAGGCCAGTCACTAGCGAACGAGCAGTACTTC,TRBD2,TRBJ2-7,TRBV9,few
CASSYLAGGTDTQYF,TGTGCCAGCAGCTACCTAGCGGGGGGAACAGATACGCAGTATTTT,TRBD2,TRBJ2-3,TRBV7-8,few
CASSRTSGGAFQETQYF,TGTGCCAGCAGCCGGACTAGCGGGGGGGCCTTCCAAGAGACCCAGTACTTC,TRBD2,TRBJ2-5,TRBV7-6,NA
CASSPQGILGEKLFF,TGCGCCAGCAGCCCACAGGGGATTCTTGGAGAAAAACTGTTTTTT,TRBD1,TRBJ1-4,TRBV5-1,NA
CASSMGGAGAKNIQYF,TGTGCCAGCAGTATGGGGGGAGCTGGGGCCAAAAACATTCAGTACTTC,NA,TRBJ2-4,TRBV28,NA
CASSSGTSGFSYEQYF,TGTGCCAGCAGCTCCGGGACTAGCGGGTTCTCCTACGAGCAGTACTTC,TRBD2,TRBJ2-7,TRBV5-4,few
CSAMDWKNTEAFF,TGCAGCGCCATGGACTGGAAGAACACTGAAGCTTTCTTT,NA,TRBJ1-1,TRBV29-1,few
CASSLPKWDSRAYEQYF,TGTGCCAGCAGTCTTCCCAAATGGGACAGTCGAGCCTACGAGCAGTACTTC,TRBD1,TRBJ2-7,TRBV28,few
CASSWGTPSTDTQYF,TGTGCCAGCAGTTGGGGGACTCCTAGCACAGATACGCAGTATTTT,NA,TRBJ2-3,TRBV6-6,few
CASSIEAASNQPQHF,TGTGCCAGTAGTATTGAGGCAGCTAGCAATCAGCCCCAGCATTTT,NA,TRBJ1-5,TRBV19,NA
CASSRPLAGGYEQYF,TGTGCCAGCAGTCGACCGCTAGCGGGGGGTTACGAGCAGTACTTC,TRBD2,TRBJ2-7,TRBV28,few
CAWTVPGVYTF,TGTGCCTGGACGGTCCCCGGAGTCTACACCTTC,NA,TRBJ1-2,TRBV30,NA
CASSQERDGQYYGYTF,TGCGCCAGCAGCCAAGAGAGGGACGGACAGTACTATGGCTACACCTTC,NA,TRBJ1-2,TRBV4-3,NA
CASSVGTGTYEQYF,TGTGCCAGCAGCGTAGGGACAGGGACGTACGAGCAGTACTTC,TRBD1,TRBJ2-7,TRBV9,NA
CASSLERIETQYF,TGTGCCAGCAGCTTAGAGCGCATAGAGACCCAGTACTTC,NA,TRBJ2-5,TRBV11-2,NA
CASSSGTKNIQYF,TGTGCCAGCAGCTCCGGGACCAAAAACATTCAGTACTTC,NA,TRBJ2-4,TRBV7-2,NA
CASSARTGGADTQYF,TGTGCCAGCAGCGCCCGGACAGGGGGCGCAGATACGCAGTATTTT,TRBD1,TRBJ2-3,TRBV7-3,NA
CASSEVVSSYEQYF,TGTGCCAGCAGTGAAGTAGTATCGTCCTACGAGCAGTACTTC,NA,TRBJ2-7,TRBV25-1,few
CASSPDRDYGYTF,TGTGCCAGCAGCCCGGACAGGGACTATGGCTACACCTTC,TRBD1,TRBJ1-2,TRBV9,NA
CASSVRQGSYNSPLHF,TGTGCCAGCAGCGTACGACAGGGATCCTATAATTCACCCCTCCACTTT,TRBD1,TRBJ1-6,TRBV11-2,few
CASSYSPGQGVYEQYF,TGTGCCAGCAGTTACTCCCCGGGACAGGGGGTCTACGAGCAGTACTTC,TRBD1,TRBJ2-7,TRBV6-5,few
CAIEAGVGTEAFF,TGTGCCATTGAGGCAGGGGTGGGGACTGAAGCTTTCTTT,NA,TRBJ1-1,TRBV10-3,NA
CASSLAGDRGFEQYF,TGTGCCAGCAGCTTGGCGGGGGACAGGGGATTCGAGCAGTACTTC,TRBD1,TRBJ2-7,TRBV9,NA
CASTATSGALNTQYF,TGCGCCAGCACGGCGACTAGCGGGGCCCTAAATACGCAGTATTTT,TRBD2,TRBJ2-3,TRBV5-1,NA
CASSSLANQETQYF,TGTGCCAGCAGCTCGTTAGCGAACCAAGAGACCCAGTACTTC,NA,TRBJ2-5,TRBV7-8,few
CASSVLGADTEAFF,TGTGCCAGCAGTGTACTGGGGGCGGACACTGAAGCTTTCTTT,NA,TRBJ1-1,TRBV2,few
CASSVALAGGIETQYF,TGTGCCAGCAGCGTAGCACTAGCGGGGGGTATTGAGACCCAGTACTTC,TRBD2,TRBJ2-5,TRBV9,NA
CASTIDRFNEQYF,TGTGCCAGCACTATCGACAGATTCAACGAGCAGTACTTC,NA,TRBJ2-7,TRBV2,few
CASSVEPHQSDGYTF,TGTGCCAGCAGCGTAGAGCCCCACCAATCCGATGGCTACACCTTC,NA,TRBJ1-2,TRBV9,few
CASSQDLRGSGGYTF,TGTGCCAGCAGCCAAGATCTGAGGGGGTCGGGCGGCTACACCTTC,NA,TRBJ1-2,TRBV4-2,NA